Each of the 29 T cell receptor beta chains below was sequenced from the same sample in a study of type 1 and type 2 diabetes patients. PCR was run on genomic DNA. Multiplex PCR with 30 forward and 13 reverse primers amplified the TCR beta CDR3. TCRdb itself ran the multiplex PCR reads through MiXCR, one entry per CDR3 protein. The sample has approximately 260,000 distinct CDR3 sequences; roughly 50% are singletons. Sequenced material: peripheral blood mononuclear cells (PBMCs). The source is a man between 18 and 29 years old with type 2 diabetes.

Concerning this clonotype itself: An end of the junction does not agree with germline; a read error may underlie this. This chain uses TRBV6-6 with TRBJ1-1; D remains ambiguous. The germline V gene has CDR1 MNHNY and CDR2 SVGAGI (reference sequence). The CDR3 totals 14 residues. The CDR3 sequence: CAISESSSGNEAFF. CDR3 nucleotide sequence: TGTGCCATCAGTGAGAGCTCTTCCGGGAATGAAGCTTTCTTT.

The chain uses TRBV25-1 and TRBJ1-4; TRBD1 matches 8 bases. Germline V gene data show CDR1 as MGHDK and CDR2 as SYGVNS. CDR3 length: 14 residues. V trimming: 7 bases; J trimming: 8 bases; junction bases outside the gene matches: 9. CDR3 DNA sequence: TGTGCCAGCACCCCCGGGACAGGAGGAGAAAAACTGTTTTTT. It codes for CASTPGTGGEKLFF.

This clonotype was counted many times. This rearrangement joins TRBV25-1 to TRBJ1-6; no clear D gene. Germline assignment: CDR1 MGHDK and CDR2 SYGVNS. Trimming left V 3 bases short and J 15 bases short, with 27 bases between. The CDR3 runs 17 residues. DNA of the CDR3: TGTGCCAGCAGTGAGCCGGACGGCTCGGACGGACCGTTTGACCTCCACTTT. Its protein product is CASSEPDGSDGPFDLHF. Full variable domain (rest looked up from reference TRBV25-1 and TRBJ1-6): EADIYQTPRYLVIGTGKKITLECSQTMGHDKMYWYQQDPGMELHLIHYSYGVNSTEKGDLSSESTVSRIRTEHFPLTLESARPSHTSQYLCASSEPDGSDGPFDLHFGNGTRLTVT.

This chain uses TRBV6-5 with TRBJ2-7; 10 bases are a match to TRBD1. The length of the CDR3 is 15 residues. Germline V gene sequence: CDR1 MNHEY, CDR2 SVGAGI. V trimming: 4 bases; J trimming: 6 bases; junction bases outside the gene matches: 9. The CDR3 loop is CASSSLGRDRGEQYF. The DNA for the CDR3 is TGTGCCAGCAGTTCTCTCGGCCGGGACAGGGGCGAGCAGTACTTC.

The chain has TRBV20-1 and TRBJ1-1, with 7 positions matching TRBD1. V lost 1 base and J lost 0; bases outside the gene matches: 5. Germline V lookup: CDR1 DFQATT, CDR2 SNEGSKA (reference sequence). The CDR3 contains 15 residues. CDR3 nucleotide sequence: TGCAGTGCTAGAGGGGACAGCCATGTGAACACTGAAGCTTTCTTT. Its protein is CSARGDSHVNTEAFF.

This clonotype has just a few counts. As DNA, the CDR3 is TGTGCCAGCAGTTCTATGGGACTAGCGGGAGAAGGGGATACGCAGTATTTT. This translates into CASSSMGLAGEGDTQYF. The chain has TRBV12-3 or TRBV12-4 and TRBJ2-3; TRBD2 agrees at 14 bases. The CDR3 is made up of 17 amino acids. Trimming at V came to 4 bases and at J to 6 bases, leaving 9 bases not matched to a gene.

V and J are TRBV25-1 and TRBJ2-5; 7 nucleotides agree with TRBD1. The CDR3 loop spans 17 amino acids. The junction had 16 bases not matched to a gene; V was cut back by 8 bases and J by 1 base. Germline loops: CDR1 MGHDK, CDR2 SYGVNS. The CDR3 sequence is CASESSEAGDSQETQYF. CDR3 nucleotides: TGTGCCAGCGAATCCTCCGAGGCTGGGGACAGCCAAGAGACCCAGTACTTC.

This clonotype appeared once. The J gene is TRBJ2-7, the V gene TRBV30; D may be TRBD2 (6 bases). The germline CDR1 and CDR2 sequences are GTSNPN and SVGIG (reference sequence). CDR3 length: 15 amino acids. With 3 bases removed from V and 3 bases from J, the gap between germline ends came to 18 bases. The CDR3 DNA is TGTGCCTGGAGCGACCTCGGGAGCGGACTCTACGAGCAGTACTTC. Its protein product is CAWSDLGSGLYEQYF.

This sequence joins TRBV5-1 and TRBJ2-5; 7 bases fit TRBD2. Germline V lookup: CDR1 SGHRS, CDR2 YFSETQ. The CDR3 spans 13 residues. Germline trimming cut 5 bases from V and 4 bases from J; bases unmatched to any gene: 5. The CDR3, as DNA: TGCGCCAGCAGGAGCGGGGTGGTAGAGACCCAGTACTTC. Its translation: CASRSGVVETQYF.

This clonotype has a handful of counts. V and J are TRBV30 and TRBJ1-1; D call uncertain. The CDR3 contains 12 residues. CDR1 and CDR2 from the germline V gene are GTSNPN and SVGIG (reference sequence). V lost 0 bases and J lost 4, with 6 bases in between. The CDR3 here is CAWSVRLTEAFF. CDR3 sequence (DNA): TGTGCCTGGAGTGTAAGGCTCACTGAAGCTTTCTTT.

The chain carries TRBV11-2 and TRBJ2-1; 7 bases align to TRBD1. Germline lookup yields CDR1 SGHAT and CDR2 FQNNGV. The CDR3 length is 17 residues. V trimming: 5 bases; J trimming: 0 bases; junction bases outside the gene matches: 10. This CDR3 is CASSRTARQGSYNEQFF. CDR3 nucleotide sequence: TGTGCCAGCAGCCGAACGGCCCGACAGGGCTCCTACAATGAGCAGTTCTTC.

This clonotype was seen only a few times. V and J are TRBV7-6 and TRBJ2-7; D possibly uses TRBD1 or TRBD2 (5 bases each). Germline CDR1 SGHVS, CDR2 FNYEAQ. CDR3 length: 15 amino acids. V gave up 5 bases and J gave up 3 bases, with 17 bases separating them. CDR3 nucleotides: TGTGCCAGCAGCCAGGACCCGGGACCCAACTACGAGCAGTACTTC. Encoded protein: CASSQDPGPNYEQYF. Combining the CDR3 with reference TRBV7-6 and TRBJ2-7 gives the whole variable domain GAGVSQSPRYKVTKRGQDVALRCDPISGHVSLYWYRQALGQGPEFLTYFNYEAQQDKSGLPNDRFSAERPEGSISTLTIQRTEQRDSAMYRCASSQDPGPNYEQYFGPGTRLTVT.

This chain connects TRBV13 to TRBJ1-1; no clear D. With 4 bases removed from V and 7 bases from J, the gap between germline ends came to 13 bases. Germline lookup yields CDR1 PRHDT and CDR2 FYEKMQ (reference sequence). The CDR3 covers 13 residues. CDR3 in amino acids: CASSSTDSLEAFF. For the CDR3, the DNA is TGTGCCAGCAGCTCCACGGACTCCCTTGAAGCTTTCTTT.

Only a few counts were recorded for this clonotype. V is TRBV30 and J is TRBJ1-6, with 7 bases matching TRBD1. J gave up 9 bases and V 5 bases, and 10 bases lay outside the gene matches. CDR1 GTSNPN and CDR2 SVGIG come from the germline V gene (reference sequence). The CDR3 loop spans 14 amino acids. The DNA for the CDR3 is TGTGCCTGGGTTAAGGGGGCGAGCGCTTCACCCCTCCACTTT. Its protein is CAWVKGASASPLHF.

The chain carries TRBV6-5 and TRBJ2-7; the D gene is possibly TRBD1 (6 bases). Germline V gene sequence: CDR1 MNHEY, CDR2 SVGAGI. Trimming removed 5 bases at V and 7 bases at J, with 27 bases between. The CDR3 has 17 residues. The CDR3 sequence: CASSDRQVTPGSNEQYF. The CDR3, as DNA: TGTGCCAGCAGTGATCGACAGGTGACACCAGGCTCCAATGAGCAGTACTTC.

The chain is built from TRBV7-9 and TRBJ1-6; tentative D call: TRBD1 (5 bases). This CDR3 region has 15 residues. CDR1 is SEHNR, CDR2 FQNEAQ, per germline (reference sequence). Trimming cost V 2 bases and J 8 bases, with 13 bases left between them. This chain's CDR3 is CASSLSSTVDSPLHF. The CDR3 DNA sequence: TGTGCCAGCAGCTTATCTTCGACAGTCGATTCACCCCTCCACTTT.

The chain is built from TRBV20-1 and TRBJ2-7; 7 bases match TRBD1. Unmatched junction bases numbered 13, after V lost 1 base and J lost 4 bases. Germline V gene lookup returns CDR1 DFQATT and CDR2 SNEGSKA (reference sequence). The CDR3 is 16 amino acids. The CDR3 sequence: CSARAPGGRGGYEQYF. DNA for the CDR3: TGCAGTGCTAGAGCTCCAGGGGGACGAGGCGGGTACGAGCAGTACTTC.

This chain links TRBV11-2 with TRBJ1-1; D is unresolved. The V gene lost 5 bases and the J gene lost 11 bases, with 15 bases spanning the gap. The CDR3 runs 12 residues. CDR1 is SGHAT and CDR2 is FQNNGV in the germline V gene. This CDR3 is CASSPSGSWAFF. CDR3 in DNA: TGTGCCAGCAGCCCTTCCGGGTCCTGGGCTTTCTTT.

This chain links TRBV7-7 with TRBJ1-4; D is undetermined. The germline V gene encodes CDR1 SSHAT and CDR2 FNYEAQ (reference sequence). The CDR3 sequence is 14 residues long. With 5 bases removed from V and 5 bases from J, the gap between germline ends came to 12 bases. The CDR3 nucleotides read TGTGCCAGCAGCCCCCATCGGGGAAATGAAAAACTGTTTTTT. It encodes CASSPHRGNEKLFF. Together with reference TRBV7-7 and TRBJ1-4, the CDR3 gives the full variable domain: GAGVSQSPRYKVTKRGQDVTLRCDPISSHATLYWYQQALGQGPEFLTYFNYEAQPDKSGLPSDRFSAERPEGSISTLTIQRTEQRDSAMYRCASSPHRGNEKLFFGSGTQLSVL.

This chain connects TRBV6-5 to TRBJ1-6; 7 bases are a match to TRBD1. The length of the CDR3 is 18 residues. Germline V lookup: CDR1 MNHEY, CDR2 SVGAGI. Unmatched junction bases numbered 14, after V lost 9 bases and J lost 0 bases. The CDR3 loop is CASKGARTANSYNSPLHF. The CDR3 DNA follows: TGTGCCAGTAAGGGGGCGAGGACCGCCAACTCCTATAATTCACCCCTCCACTTT.

This clonotype was counted only a few times. The chain links TRBV2 to TRBJ1-2; D is undetermined. The length of the CDR3 is 13 residues. In germline, CDR1 is SNHLY, CDR2 FYNNEI. V gave up 5 bases and J gave up 4 bases, with 11 bases separating them. The CDR3: CASSPSIRYGYTF. In nucleotides, the CDR3 is TGTGCCAGCAGTCCCAGCATCCGCTATGGCTACACCTTC.

This clonotype has ten or more counts. The V gene is TRBV6-4, the J gene TRBJ2-2, with D possibly TRBD1 on 6 matching bases. The CDR3 covers 14 residues. Germline CDR1 and CDR2: MRHNA and SNTAGT. Trimming left V 0 bases short and J 4 bases short, with 6 bases between. The CDR3 reads CASSDSQGTGELFF. The CDR3 nucleotides read TGTGCCAGCAGTGACTCACAGGGCACCGGGGAGCTGTTTTTT.

This clonotype has only a few counts. The chain recombines TRBV5-1 with TRBJ2-7, with D unresolved. Germline values: CDR1 SGHRS, CDR2 YFSETQ. CDR3 length: 14 residues. V lost 4 bases to trimming and J lost 5 bases, with 16 bases between them. Here the CDR3 DNA reads TGCGCCAGCAGCCCGGCGGCGTTGGTCAACGAGCAGTACTTC. It is translated as CASSPAALVNEQYF.

This chain connects TRBV10-1 to TRBJ2-7; 9 bases are a match to TRBD1. The CDR3 runs to 15 residues. The V segment lost 7 bases and the J segment 1 base; nucleotides outside the gene matches: 8. Germline CDR1 is WNHNN and CDR2 is SYGVQD (reference sequence). The CDR3 loop is CASNAGTGLSYEQYF. CDR3 nucleotide sequence: TGCGCCAGCAACGCCGGGACAGGGTTGTCCTACGAGCAGTACTTC.

On this clonotype itself: Sequence at one end of the junction differs from germline and may be a read error. The chain links TRBV7-3 to TRBJ2-6, with 14 positions matching TRBD2. Germline V gives CDR1 SGHTA, CDR2 FQGTGA. The CDR3 runs 18 residues. The CDR3 loop reads CASSLGLAGESGANVLTF. As DNA, the CDR3 is TGCGCCAGCAGCCTGGGACTAGCGGGAGAATCTGGGGCCAACGTCCTGACTTTC. Full variable domain (outside the CDR3, taken from reference TRBV7-3 and TRBJ2-6): GAGVSQTPSNKVTEKGKYVELRCDPISGHTALYWYRQSLGQGPEFLIYFQGTGAADDSGLPNDRFFAVRPEGSVSTLKIQRTERGDSAVYLCASSLGLAGESGANVLTFGAGSRLTVL.

This clonotype was observed a few times. The CDR3: CASSLGSYLEQYF. The CDR3 DNA is TGTGCCAGCAGCTTAGGGAGTTACCTCGAGCAGTACTTC. The rearrangement joins TRBV7-3 to TRBJ2-7; D may be TRBD2 (5 bases). CDR1 is SGHTA and CDR2 is FQGTGA in the germline V gene. V was shortened by 2 bases and J by 6 bases, with 11 bases between the two germline ends. The CDR3 is 13 amino acids.

This clonotype was seen a handful of times. V is TRBV6-5 and J is TRBJ1-4; 7 nucleotides agree with TRBD1. The length of the CDR3 is 15 residues. V gave up 6 bases and J gave up 8 bases; unmatched junction bases: 12. From germline, CDR1 is MNHEY and CDR2 SVGAGI. CDR3 sequence: CASSQGDSLLEKLFF. As DNA, the CDR3 is TGTGCCAGCAGCCAAGGGGACAGTCTACTAGAAAAACTGTTTTTT.

The CDR3 loop reads CAWNGGGRVDTEAFF. The DNA for the CDR3 is TGTGCCTGGAATGGGGGGGGGAGAGTGGACACTGAAGCTTTCTTT. The V gene is TRBV30, the J gene TRBJ1-1, with D possibly matching TRBD1 (5 bases). The CDR3 contains 15 residues. The V end lost 4 bases, the J end lost 3 bases, and 18 bases lay between the germline ends. Germline values: CDR1 GTSNPN, CDR2 SVGIG (reference sequence).

The CDR3 DNA reads TGCAGTGCTAGAGTCCCTGGCACAGATACGCAGTATTTT. Amino acid sequence: CSARVPGTDTQYF. The chain links TRBV20-1 to TRBJ2-3; D not resolved. Between the trimmed V and J ends, which lost 1 base and 1 base, there was a span of 6 bases. The germline V gene has CDR1 DFQATT and CDR2 SNEGSKA (reference sequence). The CDR3 covers 13 residues.